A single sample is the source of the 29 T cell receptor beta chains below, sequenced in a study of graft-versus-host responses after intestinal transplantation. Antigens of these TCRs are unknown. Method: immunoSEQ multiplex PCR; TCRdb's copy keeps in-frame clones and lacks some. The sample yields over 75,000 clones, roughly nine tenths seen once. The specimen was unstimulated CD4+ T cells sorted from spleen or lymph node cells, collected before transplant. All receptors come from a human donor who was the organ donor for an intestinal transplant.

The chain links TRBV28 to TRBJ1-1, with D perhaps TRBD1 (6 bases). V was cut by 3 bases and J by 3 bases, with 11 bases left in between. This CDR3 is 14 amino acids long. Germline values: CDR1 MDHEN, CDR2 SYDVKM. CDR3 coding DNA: TGTGCCAGCAGTTTCGGGGGGGCGGACACTGAAGCTTTCTTT. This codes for CASSFGGADTEAFF.

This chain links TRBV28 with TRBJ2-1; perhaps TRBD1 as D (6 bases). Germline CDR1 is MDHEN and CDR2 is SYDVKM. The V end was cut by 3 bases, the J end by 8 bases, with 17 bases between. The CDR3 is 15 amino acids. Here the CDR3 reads CASSFRDMSGYEQFF. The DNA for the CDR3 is TGTGCCAGCAGTTTTAGGGACATGAGTGGCTATGAGCAGTTCTTC.

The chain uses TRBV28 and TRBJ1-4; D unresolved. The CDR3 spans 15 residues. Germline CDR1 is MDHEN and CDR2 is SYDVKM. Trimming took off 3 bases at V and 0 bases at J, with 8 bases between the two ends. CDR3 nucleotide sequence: TGTGCCAGCAGTTTCGCGGGCGCAACTAATGAAAAACTGTTTTTT. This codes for CASSFAGATNEKLFF. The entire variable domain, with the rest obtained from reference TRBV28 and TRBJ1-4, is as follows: DVKVTQSSRYLVKRTGEKVFLECVQDMDHENMFWYRQDPGLGLRLIYFSYDVKMKEKGDIPEGYSVSREKKERFSLILESASTNQTSMYLCASSFAGATNEKLFFGSGTQLSVL.

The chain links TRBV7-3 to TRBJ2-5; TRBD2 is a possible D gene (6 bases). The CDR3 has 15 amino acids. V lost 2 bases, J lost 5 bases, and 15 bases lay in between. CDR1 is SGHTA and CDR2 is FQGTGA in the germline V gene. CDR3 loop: CASSLYPGVYETQYF. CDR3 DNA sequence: TGTGCCAGCAGCTTATACCCGGGAGTGTACGAGACCCAGTACTTC.

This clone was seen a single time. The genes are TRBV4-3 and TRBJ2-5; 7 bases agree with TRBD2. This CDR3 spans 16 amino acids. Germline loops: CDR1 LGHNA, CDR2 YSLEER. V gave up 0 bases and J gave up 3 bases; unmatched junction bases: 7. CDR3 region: CASSQDLGTTKETQYF. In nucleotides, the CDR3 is TGCGCCAGCAGCCAAGATCTTGGGACTACTAAAGAGACCCAGTACTTC.

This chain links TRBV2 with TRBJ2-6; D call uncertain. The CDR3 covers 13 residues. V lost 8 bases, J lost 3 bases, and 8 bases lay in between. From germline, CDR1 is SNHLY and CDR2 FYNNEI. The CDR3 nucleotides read TGTGCCAGCCGGGTAGGTGGGGCCAACGTCCTGACTTTC. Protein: CASRVGGANVLTF.

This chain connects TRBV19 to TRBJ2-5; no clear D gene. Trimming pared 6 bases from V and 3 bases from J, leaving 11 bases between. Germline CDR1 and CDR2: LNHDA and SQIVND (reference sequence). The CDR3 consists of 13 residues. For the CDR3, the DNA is TGTGCCAGTAGGCGGAGCCGTGAAGAGACCCAGTACTTC. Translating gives CASRRSREETQYF.

The CDR3 coding sequence is TGTGCCAGCAGGCCGGGGGGCCCGACAGATACGCAGTATTTT. Translation gives CASRPGGPTDTQYF. The rearrangement joins TRBV7-2 to TRBJ2-3; weak D call: TRBD2 (7 bases). The CDR3 covers 14 residues. Germline CDR1 is SGHTA and CDR2 is FQGNSA. Trimming removed 6 bases from V and 3 bases from J, with 13 bases in between.

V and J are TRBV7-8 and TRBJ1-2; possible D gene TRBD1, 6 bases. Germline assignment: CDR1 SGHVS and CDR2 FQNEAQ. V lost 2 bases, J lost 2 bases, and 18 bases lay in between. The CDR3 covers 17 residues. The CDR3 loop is CASSLRLAAQGNYGYTF. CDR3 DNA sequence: TGTGCCAGCAGCTTACGACTAGCGGCACAGGGAAACTATGGCTACACCTTC.

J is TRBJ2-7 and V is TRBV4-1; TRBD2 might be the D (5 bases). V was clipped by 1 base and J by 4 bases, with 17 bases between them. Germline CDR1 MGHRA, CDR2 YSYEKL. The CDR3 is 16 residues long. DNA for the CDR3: TGCGCCAGCAGCCAAGGCCTAGCAGGTGGGTCGTACGAGCAGTACTTC. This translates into CASSQGLAGGSYEQYF.

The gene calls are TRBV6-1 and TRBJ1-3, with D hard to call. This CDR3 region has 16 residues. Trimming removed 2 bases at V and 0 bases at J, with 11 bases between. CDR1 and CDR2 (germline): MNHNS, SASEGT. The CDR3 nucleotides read TGTGCCAGCAGTGAATGGGCCGCTTACTCTGGAAACACCATATATTTT. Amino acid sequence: CASSEWAAYSGNTIYF.

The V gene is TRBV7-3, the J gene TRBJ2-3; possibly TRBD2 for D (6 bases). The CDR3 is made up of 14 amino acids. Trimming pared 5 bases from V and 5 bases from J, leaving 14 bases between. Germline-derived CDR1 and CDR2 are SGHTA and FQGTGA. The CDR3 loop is CASSIEGRGDTQYF. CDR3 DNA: TGTGCCAGCAGCATAGAGGGGCGGGGAGATACGCAGTATTTT.

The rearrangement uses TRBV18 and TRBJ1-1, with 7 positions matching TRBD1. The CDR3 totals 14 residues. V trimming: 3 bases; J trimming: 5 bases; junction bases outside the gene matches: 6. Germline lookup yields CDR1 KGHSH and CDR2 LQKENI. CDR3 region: CASSPDRVRTEAFF. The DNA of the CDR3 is TGTGCCAGCTCACCCGACAGGGTACGAACTGAAGCTTTCTTT.

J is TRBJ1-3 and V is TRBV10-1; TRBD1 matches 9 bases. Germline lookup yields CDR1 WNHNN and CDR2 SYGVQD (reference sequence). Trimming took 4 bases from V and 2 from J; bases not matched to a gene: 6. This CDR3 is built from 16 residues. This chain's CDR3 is CASSVKTGGPGNTIYF. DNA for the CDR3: TGCGCCAGCAGTGTAAAAACAGGGGGCCCTGGAAACACCATATATTTT.

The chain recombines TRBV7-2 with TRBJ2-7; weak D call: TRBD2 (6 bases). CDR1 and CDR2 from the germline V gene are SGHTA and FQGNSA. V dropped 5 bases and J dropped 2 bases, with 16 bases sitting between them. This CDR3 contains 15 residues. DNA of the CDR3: TGTGCCAGCAGCCCCGGGACTCGCTCAACCTACGAGCAGTACTTC. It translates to CASSPGTRSTYEQYF.

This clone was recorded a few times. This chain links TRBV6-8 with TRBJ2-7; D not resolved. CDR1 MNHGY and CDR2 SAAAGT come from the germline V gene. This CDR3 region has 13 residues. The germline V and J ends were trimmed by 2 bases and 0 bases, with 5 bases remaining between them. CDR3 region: CASSYPSSYEQYF. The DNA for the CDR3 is TGTGCCAGCAGTTACCCTAGCTCCTACGAGCAGTACTTC.

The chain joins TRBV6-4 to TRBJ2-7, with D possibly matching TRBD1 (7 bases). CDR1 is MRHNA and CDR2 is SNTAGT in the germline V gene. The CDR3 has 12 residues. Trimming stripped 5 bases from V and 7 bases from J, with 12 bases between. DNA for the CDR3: TGTGCCAGCAGTCAACAGGGGAGGGAGCAGTACTTC. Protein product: CASSQQGREQYF.

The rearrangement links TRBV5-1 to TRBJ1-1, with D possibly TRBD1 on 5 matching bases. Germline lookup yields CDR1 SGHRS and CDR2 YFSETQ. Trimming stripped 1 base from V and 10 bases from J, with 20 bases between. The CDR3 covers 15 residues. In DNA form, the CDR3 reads TGCGCCAGCAGCTTGTCCCCCGGGGGGACTTTTGGAGCTTTCTTT. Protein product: CASSLSPGGTFGAFF.

CDR3 sequence (DNA): TGTGCCAGCAGAGGACAGGGGGTGACTGAAGCTTTCTTT. It yields the protein CASRGQGVTEAFF. The chain joins TRBV6-1 to TRBJ1-1, with 10 bases matching TRBD1. CDR1 and CDR2 (germline): MNHNS, SASEGT. The CDR3 covers 13 residues. Trimming took 6 bases from V and 5 from J; bases not matched to a gene: 3.

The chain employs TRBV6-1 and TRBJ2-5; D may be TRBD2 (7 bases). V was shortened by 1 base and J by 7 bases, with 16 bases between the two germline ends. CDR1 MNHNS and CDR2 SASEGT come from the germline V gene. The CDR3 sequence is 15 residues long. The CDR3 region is CASSEVEGGAGTQYF. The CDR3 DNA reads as TGTGCCAGCAGTGAAGTAGAGGGGGGGGCCGGGACCCAGTACTTC.

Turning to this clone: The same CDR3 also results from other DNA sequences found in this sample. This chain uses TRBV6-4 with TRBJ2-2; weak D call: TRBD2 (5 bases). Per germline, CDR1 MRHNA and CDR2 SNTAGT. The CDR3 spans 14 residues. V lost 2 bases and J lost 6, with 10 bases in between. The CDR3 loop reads CASSDPRVPGELFF. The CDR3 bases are TGTGCCAGCAGTGACCCGCGGGTCCCCGGGGAGCTGTTTTTT.

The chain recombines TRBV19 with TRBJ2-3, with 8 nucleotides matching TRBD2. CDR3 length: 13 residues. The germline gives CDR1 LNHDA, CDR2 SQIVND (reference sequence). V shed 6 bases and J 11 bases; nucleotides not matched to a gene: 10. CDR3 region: CASSLAGPGGQYF. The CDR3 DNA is TGTGCCAGTAGCCTAGCGGGTCCTGGTGGGCAGTATTTT.

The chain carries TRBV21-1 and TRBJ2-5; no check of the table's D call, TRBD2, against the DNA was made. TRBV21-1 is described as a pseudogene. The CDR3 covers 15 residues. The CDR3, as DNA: TGTGCCAGCAGCAAGGAATGGCAGACTAAAGAGACCCAGTACTTC. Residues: CASSKEWQTKETQYF.

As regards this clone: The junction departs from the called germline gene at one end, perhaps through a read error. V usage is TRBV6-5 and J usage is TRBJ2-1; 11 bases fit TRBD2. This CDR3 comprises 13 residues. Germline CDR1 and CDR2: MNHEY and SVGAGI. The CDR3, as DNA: TGCGTTAGCGGGAGGGCCGAGTACAATGAGCAGTTCTTC. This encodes CVSGRAEYNEQFF.

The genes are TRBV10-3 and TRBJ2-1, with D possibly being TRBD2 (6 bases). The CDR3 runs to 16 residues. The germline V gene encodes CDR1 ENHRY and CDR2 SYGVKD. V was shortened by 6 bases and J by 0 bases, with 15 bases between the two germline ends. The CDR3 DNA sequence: TGTGCCATCAGCGACTTTAGCGGCTTCTCCTACAATGAGCAGTTCTTC. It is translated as CAISDFSGFSYNEQFF.

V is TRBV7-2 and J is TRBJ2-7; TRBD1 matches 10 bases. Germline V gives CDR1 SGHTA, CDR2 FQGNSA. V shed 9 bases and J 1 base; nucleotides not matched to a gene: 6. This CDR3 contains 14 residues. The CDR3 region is CASIRDRGSYEQYF. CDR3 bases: TGTGCCAGTATCCGGGACAGGGGATCCTACGAGCAGTACTTC.

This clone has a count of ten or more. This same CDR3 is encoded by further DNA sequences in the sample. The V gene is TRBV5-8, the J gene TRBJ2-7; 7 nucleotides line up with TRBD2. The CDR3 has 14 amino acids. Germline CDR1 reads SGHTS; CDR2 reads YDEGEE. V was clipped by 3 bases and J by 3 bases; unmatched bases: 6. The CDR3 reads CASSSRAGSYEQYF. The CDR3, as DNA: TGTGCCAGCAGCTCCAGAGCGGGAAGCTACGAGCAGTACTTC. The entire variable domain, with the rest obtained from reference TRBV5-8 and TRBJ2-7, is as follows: EAGVTQSPTHLIKTRGQQATLRCSPISGHTSVYWYQQALGLGLQFLLWYDEGEERNRGNFPPRFSGRQFPNYSSELNVNALELEDSALYLCASSSRAGSYEQYFGPGTRLTVT.

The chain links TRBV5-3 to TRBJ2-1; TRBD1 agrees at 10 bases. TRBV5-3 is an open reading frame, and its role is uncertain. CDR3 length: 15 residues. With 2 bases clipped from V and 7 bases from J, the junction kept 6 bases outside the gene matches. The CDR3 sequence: CARSFGDRGTNEQFF. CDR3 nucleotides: TGTGCCAGAAGCTTCGGGGACAGGGGAACGAATGAGCAGTTCTTC.

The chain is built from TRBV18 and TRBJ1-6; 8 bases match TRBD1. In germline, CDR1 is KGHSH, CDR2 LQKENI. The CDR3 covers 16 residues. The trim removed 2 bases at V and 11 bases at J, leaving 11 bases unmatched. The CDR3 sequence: CASSPARDRQWTPLHF. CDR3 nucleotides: TGTGCCAGCTCACCAGCTAGGGACAGGCAATGGACACCCCTCCACTTT.